This paragraph covers one TCR beta chain sequence. Its antigen is not yet known. The record has no base qualities; no much larger clone is one base away. The entry originates in a study of CD8 T cells in ankylosing spondylitis (dated by TCRdb to about 2017). In terms of the full investigation: The study profiled T cell receptor beta repertoires in healthy donors and ankylosing spondylitis patients to find disease-linked TCR variants. The full study cohort comprised 20 to 30 ankylosing spondylitis patients and 85 to 120 healthy donors. Samples of peripheral blood were taken, and for ankylosing spondylitis patients, synovial fluid was collected as well. What the authors observed across the whole study: Some TCR beta motif variants had previously been reported in synovial fluid and blood of reactive arthritis patients, which suggested common disease-initiation mechanisms. According to the report, matched synovial fluid samples from ankylosing spondylitis patients were significantly enriched for the disease-linked clones. In peripheral blood, the disease-linked clones were found at relatively low frequencies and had a CD8+ phenotype. Blood from ankylosing spondylitis patients appeared to be characterized by a TCR beta motif composed of under 10 highly homologous amino acid variants.

TCRdb names Illumina HiSeq 2500 as the instrument used. Quantitative 5'-RACE with molecular barcodes was used to prepare TCR beta libraries. The authors' analysis ran thus. Disease-linked TCR variants were identified with a new computational method built on a probabilistic model of VDJ rearrangement. TCRdb handled the public reads itself, with Q25 trimming in fastp and clone calling in MiXCR, and kept productive beta chains. Identical CDR3 proteins give one entry, which carries the most common genes and DNA. None of the V and J calls come from the authors' own analysis; TCRdb made them. The sample table shows about 260,000 distinct CDR3 sequences, and about 24% are seen once. Over 0.55% of the sample is in the top ten clones. Looking up the germline V gene (reference sequence) yields CDR1 DFQATT and CDR2 SNEGSKA. The CDR3 sequence holds 13 residues, the cysteine and phenylalanine included. The sequence is cut down to CDR3 DNA, 39 bases in frame from base 1. V and J lose 0 bases and 10 bases, and a span of 12 bases separates them.

The V and J segments used are TRBV20-1 and TRBJ1-4, with a tentative D gene TRBD1 over 6 matching bases. Sequencing was performed on blood, either unsorted or a sorted T cell fraction (not recorded which). This receptor was obtained from a male donor with ankylosing spondylitis or in good health (not recorded which). The sequenced DNA is TGCAGTGCTAGAGAGGGACATAACTTAAAACTGTTTTTT. Its coded protein is CSAREGHNLKLFF.